This TCR beta chain came from a study of neoadjuvant anti-PD-1 for oral cavity cancer. As for the study in general: Around day 43, patients without progression received a fourth nivolumab dose before surgery.

Germline V gives CDR1 SGHRS, CDR2 YFSETQ. This CDR3 is built from 16 residues. Trimming shortened V by 6 bases and J by 6 bases, and 25 bases separated the two germline ends. Overall study results and limits: Higher pretreatment Treg/Th17 ratios tracked higher pretreatment blood clonality.

Only in-frame clones appear in the TCRdb table, and some are missing; sequencing was by immunoSEQ multiplex PCR. The table includes some 17,000 clones, 64% detected once. As to this clone: Its antigen is unknown.

The gene calls are TRBV5-1 and TRBJ2-7, with D possibly being TRBD2 (6 bases). The clonotype originates from a person aged 35 to 85 with oral cavity squamous cell carcinoma. This specimen consisted of PBMCs, obtained before nivolumab (anti-PD-1) treatment. The CDR3 spells CASTPGGAGGTGEQYF. The CDR3 coding sequence is TGCGCCAGCACCCCGGGTGGGGCCGGAGGGACGGGCGAGCAGTACTTC.